In its sample, the clone carrying this T cell receptor (beta chain) was seen once. This sample stems from a study of shared clonotypes between healthy human individuals. V was shortened by 7 bases and J by 4 bases, with 11 bases between the two germline ends. CDR1 and CDR2 from the germline V gene are SNHLY and FYNNEI. This CDR3 spans 13 amino acids. Generated by immunoSEQ multiplex PCR, the TCRdb table keeps only in-frame clones and is missing some. The sample has roughly 660,000 clones, about 90% seen once. The source is a young man in good health. Some clones in this sample may be carry-over from other donors' samples. The V call is TRBV2, the J call TRBJ1-5, with unresolved D. Specimen: memory CD8+ T cells from PBMCs. Subset defined: CD45RO+ cells pooled with CCR7-negative TemRA cells. DNA for the CDR3: TGTGCCAGCAAGCCGGGAGGTAATCAGCCCCAGCATTTT. Residues: CASKPGGNQPQHF.